This is a list of T cell receptor beta chains from one sample in a study of post-analysis software for immune sequencing data. TCRdb itself ran the PCR reads through MiXCR, one entry per CDR3 protein. The table has about 160,000 distinct CDR3 sequences, around 34% seen once. Sequences were derived from blood, sampled after autologous hematopoietic stem cell transplantation. The receptors were sampled from a girl aged 5 to 17 with multiple sclerosis. Both conserved end residues are trimmed from each CDR3. Fields, in order: clone size, V gene, CDR3 protein. Only part of the rows carry a size: once, few, many, or a class if the clone is expanded.

>NA|TRBV7-9
AGSFTVYGYT
>NA|TRBV12-3/TRBV12-4
ASTRRGDEQY
>few|TRBV7-2
ASSHGTGYSPLH
>NA|TRBV7-2
ASSFYRLAENTGELF
>many|TRBV5-1
ASSPNAESANLETQY
>once|TRBV5-1
ASSTRTAKGHQPQH
>few|TRBV10-3
AIRTGGGYT
>NA|TRBV14
ASSQEPRGEQY
>few|TRBV7-2
ASSYPVGGAPGETQY
>NA|TRBV5-1
TSSLDGALDGEKTQY
>NA|TRBV7-2
ASSLVQGTTNEKLF
>few|TRBV20-1
SASLTSGRPETQY
>few|TRBV29-1
SVDAGAYGYT
>once|TRBV6-4
ASSDPRPGNTEAF
>NA|TRBV21-1
ASSKSLRQGSCEQY
>NA|TRBV7-9
ASSYAAGPSYEQY
>NA|TRBV29-1
SAYIQGNTQY
>NA|TRBV7-9
ASSPGSGEAPETQY
>NA|TRBV6-1
ASDRGATYGYT
>NA|TRBV6-1
ASSEFGAGGYYEQY
>once|TRBV12-3/TRBV12-4
ASSSTSGRAVRADTQY
>NA|TRBV7-2
ASSLKAGTGTQY
>NA|TRBV28
ASSRWGGRESPPH
>NA|TRBV20-1
SAWEQGAPHQETQY
>few|TRBV12-5
ASGPQAGGLAEQY
>once|TRBV12-3/TRBV12-4
ASTEETSGFREYNEQF
>few|TRBV5-5
ASSFGGGTYEQY
>many|TRBV29-1
SVEGQGFEDTQY
>NA|TRBV24-1
ATSDRTGGSYEQY
>NA|TRBV20-1
SSPGQGDGGELF
>few|TRBV7-2
ASSPGGANTGELF
>few|TRBV7-3
ASSLTVTSTDTQY
>many|TRBV20-1
SANTVIGSYEQY
>few|TRBV19
ASSSTGRETQY
>NA|TRBV5-6
ASTPGPGPSGANVLT
>NA|TRBV6-1
ASSSGVGANVLT
>NA|TRBV21-1
ASSKALPSGLYEQY
>NA|TRBV27
ASSLGNGRGYGYT
>many|TRBV29-1
SVEGTTYEQY
>NA|TRBV19
ASSPGTGRRSPLH
>NA|TRBV7-9
ASSRLDFRSYNEQF
>NA|TRBV7-2
ASSLLAVGSYEQY
>NA|TRBV5-1
ASSKTGTGNTEAF
>NA|TRBV28
ASSLDTVADNEQF
>NA|TRBV19
ASSNRTGLNQPQH
>few|TRBV5-5
ASSPILRGEQF
>NA|TRBV30
AWSPGRKETQY
>NA|TRBV20-1
SARWGNGNQPQH
>NA|TRBV28
ASSFGPLVKNIQY
>NA|TRBV12-5
ASGSGLSQETQY
>few|TRBV12-3/TRBV12-4
ASSSGIIAQH
>many|TRBV29-1
SVTSGTYEQY
>NA|TRBV24-1
ATSDPRQGGSAETQY
>NA|TRBV5-1
ASSLGSGRGRGIYEQY
>NA|TRBV30
AWSHGTNNEKLF
>few|TRBV19
ASSPQGRETQY
>few|TRBV9
ASSVAGTDTQY
>NA|TRBV15
ATSRGRQTYEQY
>NA|TRBV4-3
ASSQGPEGTQY